This T cell receptor (beta chain) was sequenced in a study of identifying expanded T cells in peripheral blood. About this clone: The antigen is not known.

The study, taken as a whole, reports: Clone count variance between roughly 2-week samples rose with total template count. About 1.2 clones differed between technical replicates, versus about 16 and 19 over time.

This CDR3 region has 15 residues. Unmatched junction bases numbered 2, after V lost 0 bases and J lost 2 bases. CDR1 is SGHVS and CDR2 is FNYEAQ in the germline V gene. Using immunoSEQ multiplex PCR, the repertoire was profiled, and TCRdb retains in-frame clones only, with some absent. The repertoire holds about 100,000 clones, with around nine tenths as singletons. Collection occurred without any documented infections or immune events in donors. The source material was blood. The rearrangement joins TRBV7-6 to TRBJ2-7; the match to TRBD2 covers 9 bases. The TCR sequence derives from a person between 18 and 70 years old in good health. CDR3 loop: CASSLASGGTYEQYF. DNA of the CDR3: TGTGCCAGCAGCTTAGCTAGCGGGGGAACCTACGAGCAGTACTTC.